The rows below give T cell receptor beta chains drawn from one sample of a study of technical replicates of blood from a few donors. Produced via immunoSEQ multiplex PCR; TCRdb's table is partial and in-frame only. The table lists about 88,000 clones, just under 95% of them singletons. Material for sequencing was T cells isolated from PBMCs. All receptors derive from a human donor in good health. CDR3s include the opening cysteine and the closing phenylalanine or tryptophan. D genes are given only for firm matches. Rows may omit the clone size; those that give it use once, few, many or a size class.

V gene	D gene	J gene	clone size	CDR3 protein	CDR3 DNA
TRBV9	NA	TRBJ1-3	NA	CASSGSPSGFGKSSSGNTIYF	TGTGCCAGCAGCGGGTCACCGTCGGGTTTCGGCAAATCCAGCTCTGGAAACACCATATATTTT
TRBV7-9	NA	TRBJ1-3	NA	CASHTQGIRDSDTIYF	TGTGCCAGCCATACGCAGGGGATTCGGGATTCTGACACCATATATTTT
TRBV5-4	TRBD2	TRBJ2-3	NA	CASKIGGGYTDTQYF	TGTGCCAGCAAAATTGGGGGGGGATACACAGATACGCAGTATTTT
TRBV30	TRBD2	TRBJ2-1	NA	CANGGSSGGSIF	TGTGCCAACGGAGGTTCCAGCGGGGGTTCAATCTTC
TRBV11-3	TRBD1	TRBJ2-7	NA	CASGVGQGIEQYF	TGTGCCAGCGGGGTGGGACAGGGAATCGAGCAGTACTTC
TRBV27	NA	TRBJ2-7	NA	CASSLSVWGGRSYEQYF	TGTGCCAGCAGTTTATCGGTTTGGGGAGGCCGCTCCTACGAGCAGTACTTC
TRBV29-1	TRBD1	TRBJ1-4	once	CSVRTGGSEKLFF	TGCAGCGTACGGACAGGGGGGTCTGAAAAACTGTTTTTT
TRBV5-4	TRBD2	TRBJ2-1	NA	CASSSLAGVGNEQFF	TGTGCCAGCAGCTCCCTAGCGGGAGTAGGCAATGAGCAGTTCTTC
TRBV4-2	NA	TRBJ2-7	NA	CASSQGHEQYF	TGTGCCAGCAGCCAAGGGCATGAGCAGTACTTC
TRBV2	TRBD2	TRBJ2-3	once	CASSGPSGGGDTQYF	TGTGCCAGCAGTGGCCCTAGCGGGGGTGGGGATACGCAGTATTTT
TRBV9	NA	TRBJ1-5	NA	CASSVEPQVQPQHF	TGTGCCAGCAGCGTAGAGCCTCAGGTCCAGCCCCAGCATTTT
TRBV28	TRBD1	TRBJ2-3	once	CASSSGQGTDTQYF	TGTGCCAGCAGCTCGGGACAGGGGACAGATACGCAGTATTTT
TRBV2	NA	TRBJ2-7	NA	CASTYPLISGDEQYF	TGTGCCAGCACTTATCCGCTCATCTCCGGGGACGAGCAGTACTTC
TRBV6-4	TRBD2	TRBJ2-1	NA	CASSRQNVAGGPHNEQFF	TGTGCCAGCAGTCGACAAAACGTAGCGGGAGGGCCTCACAATGAGCAGTTCTTC
TRBV4-2	TRBD2	TRBJ2-1	few	CASSQEYERGRNEQFF	TGTGCCAGCAGCCAAGAGTATGAGCGGGGGCGGAATGAGCAGTTCTTC
TRBV10-3	NA	TRBJ2-3	NA	CAISESSTNTDTQYF	TGTGCCATCAGTGAGTCAAGTACAAACACAGATACGCAGTATTTT
TRBV7-9	NA	TRBJ2-7	NA	CASSRVPEQYF	TGTGCCAGCAGCCGGGTCCCCGAGCAGTACTTC
TRBV28	NA	TRBJ2-7	NA	CASSLGRRGYEQYF	TGTGCCAGCAGTTTGGGGCGGAGAGGCTACGAGCAGTACTTC
TRBV5-1	TRBD1	TRBJ2-2	NA	CASSVLGQGSTGELFF	TGCGCCAGCAGCGTCCTCGGACAGGGTAGCACCGGGGAGCTGTTTTTT
TRBV18	NA	TRBJ1-2	NA	CASLVSGPNYGYTF	TGTGCCAGTCTGGTGAGTGGGCCGAACTATGGCTACACCTTC
TRBV7-9	NA	TRBJ2-5	NA	CASSLLYGQQETQYF	TGTGCCAGCAGCTTATTGTATGGACAGCAAGAGACCCAGTACTTC
TRBV6-5	NA	TRBJ2-5	NA	CASSYGGYQETQYF	TGTGCCAGCAGTTACGGAGGCTACCAAGAGACCCAGTACTTC
TRBV7-8	TRBD1	TRBJ2-7	NA	CASSFSGTGGSEEQYF	TGTGCCAGCAGCTTTTCCGGGACAGGGGGCTCGGAGGAGCAGTACTTC
TRBV6-1	NA	TRBJ1-4	NA	CASSLTGGEKLFF	TGTGCCAGCAGTTTGACAGGTGGTGAAAAACTGTTTTTT
TRBV6-1	NA	TRBJ1-2	NA	CASSDRVSGYTF	TGTGCCAGCAGTGACAGGGTTAGCGGCTACACCTTC
TRBV30	NA	TRBJ1-6	NA	CAWTVNSPLHF	TGTGCCTGGACGGTGAATTCACCCCTCCACTTT
TRBV27	TRBD1	TRBJ2-7	NA	CASSFTGTGGGYEQYF	TGTGCCAGCAGTTTTACCGGGACAGGGGGCGGGTACGAGCAGTACTTC
TRBV5-1	TRBD1	TRBJ2-4	NA	CASSSQQGAVGKNIQYF	TGCGCCAGCAGCTCCCAACAGGGGGCTGTTGGCAAAAACATTCAGTACTTC
TRBV25-1	NA	TRBJ1-4	NA	CASRGRGGEKLFF	TGTGCCAGCAGGGGCAGGGGTGGTGAAAAACTGTTTTTT
TRBV7-2	TRBD1	TRBJ1-1	NA	CASSRQGSGTEAFF	TGTGCCAGCAGTAGACAGGGATCCGGCACTGAAGCTTTCTTT
TRBV6-5	NA	TRBJ1-1	NA	CASSYRGNTEAFF	TGTGCCAGCAGTTACCGGGGTAACACTGAAGCTTTCTTT
TRBV14	NA	TRBJ2-5	NA	CASSQFRALQETQYF	TGTGCCAGCAGCCAATTCAGGGCCCTCCAAGAGACCCAGTACTTC
TRBV7-9	NA	TRBJ1-2	NA	CASSPDSDGYTF	TGTGCCAGCAGCCCGGACTCGGATGGCTACACCTTC
TRBV2	TRBD2	TRBJ2-2	NA	CASGPGEGEGGELFF	TGTGCCAGCGGACCCGGGGAGGGCGAGGGCGGGGAGCTGTTTTTT
TRBV28	TRBD1	TRBJ1-6	NA	CASSFGQGGSPLHF	TGTGCCAGCAGTTTTGGACAGGGCGGATCACCCCTCCACTTT
TRBV4-1	TRBD1	TRBJ2-3	NA	CASRSRTGHTDTQYF	TGCGCCAGCAGATCCCGGACAGGTCACACAGATACGCAGTATTTT
TRBV5-8	NA	TRBJ1-2	NA	CASSLEGDRSYTF	TGTGCCAGCAGCTTGGAAGGGGATAGGAGCTACACCTTC
TRBV7-9	TRBD1	TRBJ2-2	NA	CASSLARGPGELFF	TGTGCCAGCAGCTTAGCCAGGGGGCCCGGGGAGCTGTTTTTT
TRBV10-3	NA	TRBJ1-1	NA	CAINPDRMNTEAFF	TGTGCCATCAATCCCGACAGGATGAACACTGAAGCTTTCTTT
TRBV6-5	NA	TRBJ2-2	NA	CASRNSGVTGELFF	TGTGCCAGCAGGAATTCGGGGGTGACCGGGGAGCTGTTTTTT
TRBV6-5	NA	TRBJ1-1	NA	CASSYSVGELLEAFF	TGTGCCAGCAGTTACAGCGTCGGGGAGTTACTTGAAGCTTTCTTT
TRBV19	NA	TRBJ1-2	NA	CASSISPRDFLYGYTF	TGTGCCAGTAGTATAAGCCCCAGGGATTTCCTCTATGGCTACACCTTC
TRBV14	TRBD1	TRBJ2-5	NA	CASSQSLDRQETQYF	TGTGCCAGCAGCCAATCGCTGGACAGGCAAGAGACCCAGTACTTC
TRBV6-5	NA	TRBJ2-2	NA	CASRGGDLNTGELFF	TGTGCCAGCAGAGGGGGGGACTTGAACACCGGGGAGCTGTTTTTT
TRBV4-1	NA	TRBJ2-5	NA	CASSQGSWLPTQETQYF	TGCGCCAGCAGCCAAGGTTCGTGGCTACCGACACAAGAGACCCAGTACTTC
TRBV19	TRBD2	TRBJ2-5	NA	CASSMWTSGQETQYF	TGTGCCAGTAGTATGTGGACTAGCGGTCAAGAGACCCAGTACTTC
TRBV2	NA	TRBJ2-2	NA	CASSESWLQSGTGELFF	TGTGCCAGCAGTGAATCGTGGCTGCAATCGGGGACCGGGGAGCTGTTTTTT
TRBV2	TRBD1	TRBJ2-5	NA	CASRGTAQETQYF	TGTGCCAGCAGAGGGACAGCCCAAGAGACCCAGTACTTC
TRBV9	TRBD1	TRBJ1-2	NA	CASSNRGELANYGYTF	TGTGCCAGCAGCAACAGGGGGGAGTTAGCTAACTATGGCTACACCTTC
TRBV2	NA	TRBJ2-3	NA	CASSGRGSSTDTQYF	TGTGCCAGCAGTGGCCGCGGGTCTAGCACAGATACGCAGTATTTT
TRBV2	NA	TRBJ2-5	NA	CASSRRYQETQYF	TGTGCCAGTAGCAGACGGTACCAAGAGACCCAGTACTTC
TRBV11-3	NA	TRBJ2-1	NA	CASSLSDGDYNEQFF	TGTGCCAGCAGCCTTTCCGATGGAGACTACAATGAGCAGTTCTTC
TRBV6-4	NA	TRBJ2-1	once	CASSLHSPYNEQFF	TGTGCCAGCAGTTTACACAGTCCCTACAATGAGCAGTTCTTC